Shown below are 31 T cell receptor beta chains from a single sample sequenced in a study of human CD8 memory T cell subsets. Libraries of TCR beta chains were produced by 5' RACE (UMI-labeled). From the 5' RACE reads, TCRdb lists one entry per CDR3 protein and no DNA. Here the sample table reports around 10,000 distinct CDR3 sequences. Sequenced sample: CD8+ stem-like memory T cells (TSCM and TCM) sorted from PBMCs. The subset was: stem-like memory CD8 T cells (TSTEM), CCR7+ PD-1- TIGIT-. The receptors derive from a human donor in good health.

V and J are TRBV4-1 and TRBJ2-1; the D call from TCRdb, TRBD2, cannot be confirmed without DNA. Germline V gene lookup returns CDR1 MGHRA and CDR2 YSYEKL. The CDR3 is 17 amino acids. The CDR3 sequence: CASSQESTSGGQNEQFF.

This clonotype is called medium-sized based on its frequency. The chain uses TRBV29-1 and TRBJ2-3; the D call of TRBD1 rests on TCRdb alone, since no DNA is present to check it. CDR3 length: 11 amino acids. Germline CDR1 reads SQVTM; CDR2 reads ANQGSEA. The CDR3 region is CSTPVSDTQYF.

This clonotype shows up as medium-sized (0.01 to 0.1%) by frequency. The rearrangement links TRBV29-1 to TRBJ1-2; TCRdb names TRBD1, which stays unverified in the absence of DNA. The CDR3 contains 12 residues. CDR1 and CDR2 (germline): SQVTM, ANQGSEA. CDR3 sequence reads: CSANRGIYGYTF.

The chain links TRBV29-1 to TRBJ2-2; absent DNA, TCRdb's TRBD1 call cannot be checked. CDR3 length equals 14 residues. Germline V CDR1 and CDR2: SQVTM, ANQGSEA. The CDR3 protein is CSVEGGAGTGELFF.

The J gene is TRBJ2-7, the V gene TRBV4-3; the D call of TRBD1 rests on TCRdb alone, since no DNA is present to check it. This CDR3 is built from 16 residues. Germline lookup yields CDR1 LGHNA and CDR2 YSLEER. CDR3 in amino acids: CASSQDWFGGRYEQYF.

The chain couples TRBV7-8 to TRBJ1-1; TCRdb designates TRBD1, a call that cannot be tested without DNA. CDR3 length: 14 residues. Looked up from germline, CDR1 is SGHVS and CDR2 is FQNEAQ. The chain's CDR3 is CASSLRDTLQKAFF. The variable domain in full, with the rest retrieved from reference TRBV7-8 and TRBJ1-1, is GAGVSQSPRYKVAKRGQDVALRCDPISGHVSLFWYQQALGQGPEFLTYFQNEAQLDKSGLPSDRFFAERPEGSVSTLKIQRTQQEDSAVYLCASSLRDTLQKAFFGQGTRLTVV.

The chain has TRBV7-3 and TRBJ1-2. The germline V gene encodes CDR1 SGHTA and CDR2 FQGTGA. This CDR3 region has 13 residues. The CDR3: CASSLGRNYGYTF.

This clonotype is identified as medium-sized from frequency. The rearrangement joins TRBV7-9 to TRBJ2-1. The germline V gene encodes CDR1 SEHNR and CDR2 FQNEAQ (reference sequence). The CDR3 is 13 amino acids. The CDR3 loop reads CASSSPDNNEQFF. Combining the CDR3 with reference TRBV7-9 and TRBJ2-1 gives the whole variable domain DTGVSQNPRHKITKRGQNVTFRCDPISEHNRLYWYRQTLGQGPEFLTYFQNEAQLEKSRLLSDRFSAERPKGSFSTLEIQRTEQGDSAMYLCASSSPDNNEQFFGPGTRLTVL.

The rearrangement joins TRBV29-1 to TRBJ2-7; TCRdb gives TRBD2 as the D gene, but with no DNA this cannot be confirmed. Germline assignment: CDR1 SQVTM and CDR2 ANQGSEA. The CDR3 extends over 16 amino acids. CDR3 region: CSVEDRGTSGKYEQYF.

The chain combines TRBV28 with TRBJ2-5; there is no DNA to check the TCRdb D call of TRBD2. Germline loops: CDR1 MDHEN, CDR2 SYDVKM. The CDR3 has 16 amino acids. The CDR3 loop is CASSLDGESPGETQYF.

The rearrangement uses TRBV5-1 and TRBJ1-2. CDR3 length equals 12 residues. The germline V gene has CDR1 SGHRS and CDR2 YFSETQ. This chain's CDR3 is CASSLGQFGYTF.

This clonotype counts as medium-sized (0.01 to 0.1%) by frequency. V gene TRBV19 combines with J gene TRBJ2-2; with no DNA, the TCRdb D assignment of TRBD2 cannot be verified. Germline V gene lookup returns CDR1 LNHDA and CDR2 SQIVND (reference sequence). There are 13 residues in the CDR3. This CDR3 is CATLSGSGGELFF.

This sequence joins TRBV5-5 and TRBJ1-2; TCRdb picks TRBD1, but there is no DNA to check that call. The CDR3 runs to 16 residues. The germline CDR1 and CDR2 sequences are SGHKS and YYEKEE (reference sequence). The CDR3 spells CASSLGPGQGANSYTF.

This chain connects TRBV12-3 or TRBV12-4 to TRBJ2-7. This CDR3 spans 14 amino acids. The CDR3 sequence is CASSFRRTPYEQYF.

This chain joins TRBV27 and TRBJ2-1. In germline, CDR1 is MNHEY, CDR2 SMNVEV (reference sequence). CDR3 length: 15 residues. The CDR3: CASSLSLGLYNEQFF.

J is TRBJ2-1 and V is TRBV27; TCRdb selects TRBD1, and the lack of DNA leaves this call unchecked. CDR1 and CDR2 (germline): MNHEY, SMNVEV (reference sequence). The CDR3 totals 15 residues. The CDR3 here is CASSSGQGAYNEQFF.

The V call is TRBV28, the J call TRBJ1-2. The germline CDR1 and CDR2 sequences are MDHEN and SYDVKM. The CDR3 runs to 14 residues. CDR3 region: CASSLYRTNYGYTF.

The chain is built from TRBV29-1 and TRBJ2-2; TCRdb indicates TRBD1, and absent DNA this call remains unverified. The CDR3 runs to 14 residues. Germline values: CDR1 SQVTM, CDR2 ANQGSEA. CDR3 loop: CSVTGGENTGELFF.

This rearrangement joins TRBV14 to TRBJ2-1; the D call from TCRdb, TRBD2, cannot be confirmed without DNA. The CDR3 totals 15 residues. CDR1 and CDR2 (germline): SGHDN, FVKESK. Here the CDR3 reads CASSPSGGADNEQFF.

V is TRBV6-2 or TRBV6-3 and J is TRBJ2-7; the TCRdb D gene call, TRBD1, has no DNA to confirm it. Germline CDR1 and CDR2: MNHEY and SVGEGT. The CDR3 spans 15 residues. This CDR3 is CASSYGGESSYEQYF.

The chain couples TRBV5-4 to TRBJ1-1; TCRdb's D call of TRBD1 is untestable without DNA. Germline V CDR1 and CDR2: SGHNT, YYREEE (reference sequence). This CDR3 spans 15 amino acids. The CDR3 sequence is CASRGTAPGYTEAFF.

The chain combines TRBV27 with TRBJ1-2. CDR1 and CDR2 (germline): MNHEY, SMNVEV (reference sequence). The CDR3 is made up of 13 amino acids. The CDR3 region is CASSFGLNYGYTF.

This clonotype ranks as medium-sized in terms of frequency. The rearrangement joins TRBV7-6 to TRBJ2-7. CDR1 is SGHVS and CDR2 is FNYEAQ in the germline V gene. The CDR3 has 14 residues. Here the CDR3 reads CASSWGSDSYEQYF.

The CDR3 sequence: CASGFSAEAFF. The chain carries TRBV12-5 and TRBJ1-1. This CDR3 is 11 amino acids long. Germline V gene lookup returns CDR1 LGHNT and CDR2 FRNRAP.

This chain links TRBV15 with TRBJ2-1; the D call of TRBD2 rests on TCRdb alone, since no DNA is present to check it. The germline gives CDR1 LNHNV, CDR2 YYDKDF (reference sequence). The CDR3 spans 17 residues. CDR3 amino acids: CATSIPLDSSSYNEQFF.

V gene TRBV30 combines with J gene TRBJ2-7; absent DNA, TCRdb's TRBD1 call cannot be checked. The length of the CDR3 is 13 residues. Germline values: CDR1 GTSNPN, CDR2 SVGIG (reference sequence). The CDR3 sequence is CACGPLGSYEQYF.

The rearrangement links TRBV5-6 to TRBJ2-1; TCRdb outputs TRBD1, but without DNA this stays unchecked. Germline CDR1 SGHDT, CDR2 YYEEEE. The CDR3 is made up of 14 amino acids. The CDR3 protein is CASSFQGTYNEQFF.

This chain connects TRBV4-2 to TRBJ2-4; TCRdb proposes TRBD1, but this gene call is untestable without DNA. The CDR3 has 17 residues. CDR1 LGHNA and CDR2 YNFKEQ come from the germline V gene. This CDR3 reads CASSQERQGLAKNIQYF.

This chain connects TRBV5-1 to TRBJ2-1. This CDR3 region has 13 residues. CDR1 and CDR2 from the germline V gene are SGHRS and YFSETQ. The CDR3 loop reads CASSVDQYNEQFF.

The chain joins TRBV29-1 to TRBJ2-5; TCRdb's assignment of TRBD2 cannot be checked, as there is no DNA. Germline V CDR1 and CDR2: SQVTM, ANQGSEA. This CDR3 is built from 14 residues. The CDR3 loop reads CSVELAGGGETQYF. The entire variable domain, with the rest obtained from reference TRBV29-1 and TRBJ2-5, is as follows: SAVISQKPSRDICQRGTSLTIQCQVDSQVTMMFWYRQQPGQSLTLIATANQGSEATYESGFVIDKFPISRPNLTFSTLTVSNMSPEDSSIYLCSVELAGGGETQYFGPGTRLLVL.

This clonotype is labeled large (0.1 to 1%) based on frequency. The chain couples TRBV4-3 to TRBJ2-1; TCRdb names TRBD2, which stays unverified in the absence of DNA. The length of the CDR3 is 15 residues. Germline assignment: CDR1 LGHNA and CDR2 YSLEER. CDR3 loop: CASSQSGPSYNEQFF.